Listed below are T cell receptor beta chains from one sample, sequenced in a study of blood T cell repertoires in COVID-19. The repertoire was sequenced with immunoSEQ multiplex PCR; TCRdb's copy has only in-frame clones and lacks some. Among 80,000 or so clones listed, 91% were seen once. The sequencing sample was made of peripheral blood. These receptors all stem from a woman in her forties or fifties in a cohort sampled during active COVID-19. Both conserved end residues are part of each CDR3. A D gene is named only where the DNA matches it firmly. The size field is filled for only some rows; it gives once, few, many or a size class.

cdr3_nt	cdr3_aa	d_call	v_call	j_call	clone_size
TGTGCTAGTGGCCCTAAAAGGACAGGGCTCACCGATACGCAGTATTTT	CASGPKRTGLTDTQYF	TRBD1	TRBV12-5	TRBJ2-3	-
TGTGCCAGCAGCGCTAATCGACAGGGCCAAGGCTACACCTTC	CASSANRQGQGYTF	TRBD1	TRBV3-1/TRBV3-2	TRBJ1-2	-
TGCGCCAGCGGCCACGGAGCGTCCCGACAGCAAGAGACCCAGTACTTC	CASGHGASRQQETQYF	-	TRBV5-1	TRBJ2-5	-
TGTGCCAGCAGCTTAACCGGGGGGCTTGACGAGCAGTACTTC	CASSLTGGLDEQYF	-	TRBV7-3	TRBJ2-7	-
TGTGCCAGCCAGAGGGAGAGCTCCTACAATGAGCAGTTCTTC	CASQRESSYNEQFF	-	TRBV6-5	TRBJ2-1	-
TGTGCCAGCAGCTTCCGACAGATACAAGAGACCCAGTACTTC	CASSFRQIQETQYF	-	TRBV7-9	TRBJ2-5	once
TGTGCCAGTAGTGCTAACAGCAGAGATACGCAGTATTTT	CASSANSRDTQYF	-	TRBV19	TRBJ2-3	-
TGTGCCAGCAGTGAAGGGAACAGCTATGGCTACACCTTC	CASSEGNSYGYTF	-	TRBV2	TRBJ1-2	-
TGCGCCAGCAGCCTGGGGGGCAGGGGGCGGACTGGCTATGGCTACACCTTC	CASSLGGRGRTGYGYTF	TRBD1	TRBV4-1	TRBJ1-2	few
TGCGCCAGCAGCTTGCCGGTGGGAGATGGAGATACGCAGTATTTT	CASSLPVGDGDTQYF	-	TRBV5-1	TRBJ2-3	once
TGCAGCGTTGAAGAGGGGGGACAGGGCGACACCTACGAGCAGTACTTC	CSVEEGGQGDTYEQYF	TRBD1	TRBV29-1	TRBJ2-7	-
TGTGCCAGTAGTATTTCGGGACAGGGGGGGACAGATACGCAGTATTTT	CASSISGQGGTDTQYF	TRBD1	TRBV19	TRBJ2-3	few
TGTGCCAGCAGCTTAGGTCAGATGAACACTGAAGCTTTCTTT	CASSLGQMNTEAFF	-	TRBV7-9	TRBJ1-1	-
TGTGCCAGCAGCCGGCAGTGGCGGGACTCAGATACGCAGTATTTT	CASSRQWRDSDTQYF	-	TRBV6-2/TRBV6-3	TRBJ2-3	-
TGTGCCAGCAGCCAAGATCTTGCAGCGAATGAGCAGTTCTTC	CASSQDLAANEQFF	-	TRBV3-1/TRBV3-2	TRBJ2-1	-
TGTGCTAGTGGTTTGGCAGCGGGCCACGAGCAGTACTTC	CASGLAAGHEQYF	-	TRBV12-5	TRBJ2-7	-
TGTGCCAGCAGGTCGGGACAGGGGAGAGACACCGGGGAGCTGTTTTTT	CASRSGQGRDTGELFF	TRBD1	TRBV7-9	TRBJ2-2	once
TGTGCCATCTCTGGACAGGGGACCTACTCGGAGCAGTACTTC	CAISGQGTYSEQYF	TRBD1	TRBV10-3	TRBJ2-7	-
TGCGCCAGCAGCTTGGTAGCGGGGGGGCCGATTGAGGAGCTGTTTTTT	CASSLVAGGPIEELFF	TRBD2	TRBV5-1	TRBJ2-2	-
TGTGCCAGCAGTGCCGACAGGGGAGAAGAAAAACTGTTTTTT	CASSADRGEEKLFF	TRBD1	TRBV2	TRBJ1-4	-
TGTGCCAGCAGCCCGAGGACAGGGCTGGATCAGCCCCAGCATTTT	CASSPRTGLDQPQHF	TRBD1	TRBV7-6	TRBJ1-5	-
TGTGCCAGCAGCCTCGGGGGGCTGGGAAATGAGCAGTTCTTC	CASSLGGLGNEQFF	-	TRBV5-4	TRBJ2-1	-
TGTGCCAGCAGCTTAAGGGCCCTTTCGGGAACGAACACCGGGGAGCTGTTTTTT	CASSLRALSGTNTGELFF	-	TRBV7-2	TRBJ2-2	-
TGTGCCAGCAGTGACCCACAAAAGAACACTGAAGCTTTCTTT	CASSDPQKNTEAFF	-	TRBV2	TRBJ1-1	-
TGTGCCAGCAGCTTGGAGGGACCGGGACAGGGTTTTAGGGACACTGAAGCTTTCTTT	CASSLEGPGQGFRDTEAFF	TRBD1	TRBV5-4	TRBJ1-1	-
TGTGCCACCCACTGGGGCCGGGGGGCCAACACCGGGGAGCTGTTTTTT	CATHWGRGANTGELFF	-	TRBV19	TRBJ2-2	-
TGTGCCAGCAGCCAAGACACGAGTCATTCCTACGAGCAGTACTTC	CASSQDTSHSYEQYF	-	TRBV6-5	TRBJ2-7	-
TGTGCCAGCGGGGGAGGATCGGGTTCTGGGGCCAACGTCCTGACTTTC	CASGGGSGSGANVLTF	-	TRBV7-3	TRBJ2-6	-
TGTGCCAGCAGCCAAGCCCGACAGGTCACCGGGGAGCTGTTTTTT	CASSQARQVTGELFF	-	TRBV5-4	TRBJ2-2	few
TGTGCCAGCAGTTACCGGCGGGGGGGCGTACGAGAGACCCAGTACTTC	CASSYRRGGVRETQYF	TRBD2	TRBV6-2/TRBV6-3	TRBJ2-5	-